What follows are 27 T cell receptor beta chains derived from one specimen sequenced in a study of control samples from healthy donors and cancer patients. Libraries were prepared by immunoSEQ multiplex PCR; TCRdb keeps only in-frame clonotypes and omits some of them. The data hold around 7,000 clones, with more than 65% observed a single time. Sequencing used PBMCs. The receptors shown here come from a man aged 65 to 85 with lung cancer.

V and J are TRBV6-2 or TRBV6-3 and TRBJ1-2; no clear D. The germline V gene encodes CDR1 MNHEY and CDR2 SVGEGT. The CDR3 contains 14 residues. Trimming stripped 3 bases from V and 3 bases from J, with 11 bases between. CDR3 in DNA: TGTGCCAGCAGTTATGAGGCTGGACACTATGGCTACACCTTC. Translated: CASSYEAGHYGYTF.

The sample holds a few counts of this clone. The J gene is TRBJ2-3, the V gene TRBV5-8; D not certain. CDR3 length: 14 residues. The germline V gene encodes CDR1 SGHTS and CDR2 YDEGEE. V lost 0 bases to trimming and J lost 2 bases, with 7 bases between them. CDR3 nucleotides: TGTGCCAGCAGCTTGGCTCAGGACACAGATACGCAGTATTTT. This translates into CASSLAQDTDTQYF.

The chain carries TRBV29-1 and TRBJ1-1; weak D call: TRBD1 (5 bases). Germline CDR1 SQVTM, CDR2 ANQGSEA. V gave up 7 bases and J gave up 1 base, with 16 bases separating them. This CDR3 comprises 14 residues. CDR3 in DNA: TGCAGCGCCCAGGGTCCAGGCACGAACACTGAAGCTTTCTTT. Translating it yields CSAQGPGTNTEAFF.

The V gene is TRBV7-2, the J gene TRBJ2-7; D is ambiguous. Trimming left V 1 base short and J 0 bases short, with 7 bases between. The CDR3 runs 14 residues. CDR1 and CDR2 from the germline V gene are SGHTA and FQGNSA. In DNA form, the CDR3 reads TGTGCCAGCAGCTTAGATGCAGGCTCCTACGAGCAGTACTTC. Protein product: CASSLDAGSYEQYF.

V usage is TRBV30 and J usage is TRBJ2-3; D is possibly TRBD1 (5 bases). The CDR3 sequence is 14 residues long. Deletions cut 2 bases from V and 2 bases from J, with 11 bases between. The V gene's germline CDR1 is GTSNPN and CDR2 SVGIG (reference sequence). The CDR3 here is CAWSLGANTDTQYF. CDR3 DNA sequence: TGTGCCTGGAGTCTAGGGGCAAACACAGATACGCAGTATTTT.

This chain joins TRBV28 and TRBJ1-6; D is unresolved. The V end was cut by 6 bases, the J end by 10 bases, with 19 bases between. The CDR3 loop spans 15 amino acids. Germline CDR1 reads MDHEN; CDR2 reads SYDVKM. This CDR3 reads CASSFIQEAGSPLHF. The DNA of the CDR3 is TGTGCCAGCAGCTTTATTCAGGAAGCAGGATCACCCCTCCACTTT. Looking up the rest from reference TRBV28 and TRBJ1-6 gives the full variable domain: DVKVTQSSRYLVKRTGEKVFLECVQDMDHENMFWYRQDPGLGLRLIYFSYDVKMKEKGDIPEGYSVSREKKERFSLILESASTNQTSMYLCASSFIQEAGSPLHFGNGTRLTVT.

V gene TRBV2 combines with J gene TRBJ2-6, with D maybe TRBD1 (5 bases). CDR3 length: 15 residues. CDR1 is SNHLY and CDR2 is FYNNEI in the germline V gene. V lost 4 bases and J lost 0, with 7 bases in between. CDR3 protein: CASSGQSSGANVLTF. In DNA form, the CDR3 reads TGTGCCAGCAGTGGACAGTCCTCTGGGGCCAACGTCCTGACTTTC.

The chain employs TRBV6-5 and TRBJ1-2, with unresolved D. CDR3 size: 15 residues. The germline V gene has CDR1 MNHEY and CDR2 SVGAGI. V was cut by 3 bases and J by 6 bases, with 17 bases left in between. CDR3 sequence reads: CASSYGSWVRNGYTF. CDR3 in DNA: TGTGCCAGCAGTTATGGGTCATGGGTACGGAATGGCTACACCTTC.

CDR3 sequence: CASSLSQGTYEQYF. The DNA for the CDR3 is TGTGCCAGCAGTTTATCCCAGGGTACCTACGAGCAGTACTTC. V gene TRBV27 combines with J gene TRBJ2-7; a possible D gene is TRBD1 (5 bases). The CDR3 is made up of 14 amino acids. The V gene lost 0 bases and the J gene lost 2 bases, with 8 bases spanning the gap. Germline V gene data show CDR1 as MNHEY and CDR2 as SMNVEV (reference sequence).

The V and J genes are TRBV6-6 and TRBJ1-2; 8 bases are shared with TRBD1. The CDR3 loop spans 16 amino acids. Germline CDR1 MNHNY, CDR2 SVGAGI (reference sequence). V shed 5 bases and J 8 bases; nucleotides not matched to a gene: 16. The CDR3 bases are TGTGCCAGCAGTCGAGGACAGGGCCGAGACCAAAGGGGCTACACCTTC. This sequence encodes CASSRGQGRDQRGYTF.

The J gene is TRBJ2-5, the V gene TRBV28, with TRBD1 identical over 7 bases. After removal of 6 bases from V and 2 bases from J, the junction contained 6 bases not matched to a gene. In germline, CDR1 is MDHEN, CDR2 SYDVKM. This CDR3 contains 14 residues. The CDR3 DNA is TGTGCCAGCAGCCACCGCAGGGGGCAAGAGACCCAGTACTTC. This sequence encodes CASSHRRGQETQYF.

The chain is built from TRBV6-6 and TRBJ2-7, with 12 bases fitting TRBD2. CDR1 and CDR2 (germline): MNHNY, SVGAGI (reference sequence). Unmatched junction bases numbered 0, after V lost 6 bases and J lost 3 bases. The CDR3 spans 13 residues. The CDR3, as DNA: TGTGCCAGCAGGACTAGCGGGAGCTACGAGCAGTACTTC. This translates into CASRTSGSYEQYF.

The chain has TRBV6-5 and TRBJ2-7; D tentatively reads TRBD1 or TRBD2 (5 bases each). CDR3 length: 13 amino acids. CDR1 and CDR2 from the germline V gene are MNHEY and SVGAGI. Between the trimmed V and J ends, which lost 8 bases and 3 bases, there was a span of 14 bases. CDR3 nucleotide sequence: TGTGCCAGCTCCCGGGACGCGGACTACGAGCAGTACTTC. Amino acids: CASSRDADYEQYF.

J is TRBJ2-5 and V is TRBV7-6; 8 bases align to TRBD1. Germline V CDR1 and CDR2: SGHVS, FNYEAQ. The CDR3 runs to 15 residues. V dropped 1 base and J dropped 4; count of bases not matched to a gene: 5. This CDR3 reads CASSLVPGTGETQYF. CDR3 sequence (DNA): TGTGCCAGCAGCTTAGTACCCGGGACAGGAGAGACCCAGTACTTC.

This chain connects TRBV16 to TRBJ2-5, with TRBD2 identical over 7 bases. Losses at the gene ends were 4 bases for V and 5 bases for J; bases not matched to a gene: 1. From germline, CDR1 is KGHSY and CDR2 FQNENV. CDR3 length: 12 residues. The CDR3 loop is CASSRDYETQYF. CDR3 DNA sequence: TGTGCCAGCAGCCGGGACTACGAGACCCAGTACTTC.

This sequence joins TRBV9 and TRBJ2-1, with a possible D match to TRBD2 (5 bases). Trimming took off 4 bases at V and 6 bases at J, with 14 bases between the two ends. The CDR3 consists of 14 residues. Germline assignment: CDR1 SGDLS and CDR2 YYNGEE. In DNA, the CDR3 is TGTGCCAGCAGCTTCGGGGTCCCCGGCAATGAGCAGTTCTTC. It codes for CASSFGVPGNEQFF.

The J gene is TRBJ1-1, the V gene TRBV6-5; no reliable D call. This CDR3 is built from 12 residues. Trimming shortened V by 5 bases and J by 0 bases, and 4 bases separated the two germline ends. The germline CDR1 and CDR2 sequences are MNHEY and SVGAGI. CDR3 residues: CASSRLNTEAFF. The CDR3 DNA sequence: TGTGCCAGCAGTCGCCTGAACACTGAAGCTTTCTTT.

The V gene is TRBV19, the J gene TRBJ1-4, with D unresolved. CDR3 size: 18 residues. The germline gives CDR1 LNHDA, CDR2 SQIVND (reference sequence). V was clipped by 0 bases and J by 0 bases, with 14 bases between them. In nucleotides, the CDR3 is TGTGCCAGTAGTATAGATTTCGGCAGGCATGCAACTAATGAAAAACTGTTTTTT. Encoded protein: CASSIDFGRHATNEKLFF.

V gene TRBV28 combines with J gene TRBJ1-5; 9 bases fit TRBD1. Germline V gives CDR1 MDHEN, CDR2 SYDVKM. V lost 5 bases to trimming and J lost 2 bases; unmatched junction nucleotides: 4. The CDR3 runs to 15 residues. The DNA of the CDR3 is TGTGCCAGCAGTACAGGGGGCGGGGGCAATCAGCCCCAGCATTTT. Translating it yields CASSTGGGGNQPQHF.

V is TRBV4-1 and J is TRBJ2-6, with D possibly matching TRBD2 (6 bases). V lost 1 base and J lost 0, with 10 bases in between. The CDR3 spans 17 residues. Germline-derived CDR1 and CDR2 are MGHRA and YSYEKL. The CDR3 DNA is TGCGCCAGCAGCCAAGTCGGAGCGGGCTCTGGGGCCAACGTCCTGACTTTC. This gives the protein CASSQVGAGSGANVLTF.

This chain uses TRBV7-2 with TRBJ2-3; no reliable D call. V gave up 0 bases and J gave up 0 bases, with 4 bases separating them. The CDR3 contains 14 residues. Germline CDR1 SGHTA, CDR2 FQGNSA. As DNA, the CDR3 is TGTGCCAGCAGCTTAGCCCACAGCACAGATACGCAGTATTTT. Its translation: CASSLAHSTDTQYF.

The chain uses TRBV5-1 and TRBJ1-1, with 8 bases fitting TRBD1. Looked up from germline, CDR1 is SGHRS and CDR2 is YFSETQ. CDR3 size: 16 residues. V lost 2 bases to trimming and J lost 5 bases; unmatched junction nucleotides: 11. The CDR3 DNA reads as TGCGCCAGCAGCTTCCCCACGGGACAGGAGGGAACTGAAGCTTTCTTT. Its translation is CASSFPTGQEGTEAFF.

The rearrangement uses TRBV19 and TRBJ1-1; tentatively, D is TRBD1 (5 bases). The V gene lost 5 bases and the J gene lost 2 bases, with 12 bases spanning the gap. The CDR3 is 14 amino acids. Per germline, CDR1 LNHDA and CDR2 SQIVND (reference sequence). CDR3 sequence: CASSWQGGNTEAFF. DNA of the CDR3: TGTGCCAGTAGTTGGCAGGGAGGAAACACTGAAGCTTTCTTT.

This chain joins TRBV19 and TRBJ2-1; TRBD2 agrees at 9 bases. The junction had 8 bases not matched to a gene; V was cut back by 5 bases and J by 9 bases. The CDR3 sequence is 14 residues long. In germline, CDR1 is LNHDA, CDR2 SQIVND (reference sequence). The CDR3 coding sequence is TGTGCCAGTAGTTCGGTAGCGGGAGTTGGTGAGCAGTTCTTC. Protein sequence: CASSSVAGVGEQFF.

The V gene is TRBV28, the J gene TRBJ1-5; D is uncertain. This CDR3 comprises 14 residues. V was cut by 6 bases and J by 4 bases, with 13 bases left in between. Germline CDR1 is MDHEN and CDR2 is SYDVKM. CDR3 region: CASSGKVLNQPQHF. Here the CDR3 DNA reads TGTGCCAGCAGCGGAAAGGTACTAAATCAGCCCCAGCATTTT.

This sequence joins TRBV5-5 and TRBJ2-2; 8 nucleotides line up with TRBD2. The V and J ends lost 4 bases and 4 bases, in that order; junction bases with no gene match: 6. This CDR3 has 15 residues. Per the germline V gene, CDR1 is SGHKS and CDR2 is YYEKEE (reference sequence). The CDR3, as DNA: TGTGCCAGCAGCACGCGGGAGGCGGTCACCGGGGAGCTGTTTTTT. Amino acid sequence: CASSTREAVTGELFF.

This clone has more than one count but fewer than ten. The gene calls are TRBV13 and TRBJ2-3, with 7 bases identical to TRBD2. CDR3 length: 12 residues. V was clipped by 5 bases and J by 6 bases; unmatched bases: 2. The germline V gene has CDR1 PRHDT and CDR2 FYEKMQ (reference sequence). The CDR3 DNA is TGTGCCAGCAGCCCCGGGGGGGATACGCAGTATTTT. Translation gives CASSPGGDTQYF.